This T cell receptor beta chain was captured in a study of OX40 agonist ivuxolimab in advanced cancers. Generated by immunoSEQ multiplex PCR, the TCRdb table keeps only in-frame clones and is missing some. The profile covers fewer than 80,000 clones, with 86% appearing a single time and 0.75% taken by the ten largest. Deletions cut 3 bases from V and 0 bases from J, with 6 bases between. The germline gives CDR1 ENHRY, CDR2 SYGVKD. The CDR3 extends over 15 amino acids. Sequenced here: CD4+ or CD8+ T cells sorted from blood, sampled in a trial of the OX40 agonist ivuxolimab. The chain combines TRBV10-3 with TRBJ1-6; a possible D gene is TRBD1 (5 bases). The clonotype comes from an adult with an advanced solid tumor such as melanoma, head and neck, liver or kidney cancer. CDR3 protein: CAISETGSYNSPLHF. In nucleotides, the CDR3 is TGTGCCATCAGTGAAACAGGCTCCTATAATTCACCCCTCCACTTT.